The entry that follows covers one T cell receptor (beta chain) sequence. Skipping T cell sorting, the study isolated total RNA directly from whole blood. This sample was taken from a study of monozygotic twins with inflammatory bowel disease. The CDR3 totals 16 residues. Germline loops: CDR1 KGHSH, CDR2 LQKENI. Amplification used two nested PCRs: around 17 cycles, then eight to ten cycles, on TCRalpha/TCRbeta cDNA. TCRdb re-called the 5' RACE reads and gives one entry per CDR3 protein, without DNA. The sample has approximately 120,000 distinct CDR3 sequences, and its top ten clones hold approximately 13%.

V is TRBV18 and J is TRBJ1-6; TCRdb outputs TRBD1, but without DNA this stays unchecked. The sequenced sample consisted of blood. The source is a human donor with ulcerative colitis or Crohn's disease, or a healthy co-twin of an affected twin (not recorded which). The CDR3 loop is CASSPPSRDYNSPLHF.